This T cell receptor (beta chain) was obtained from a study of blood T cell repertoires in COVID-19 (dated by TCRdb to 2018 to 2021). Notes on the research overall: Collaborator samples came from the United States, Italy and Spain and covered acute and convalescent phases of COVID-19. The repertoires were released in a freely available public database meant as a resource for research on the immune response to SARS-CoV-2. Sample metadata almost always included a de-identified subject ID, COVID-19 status, age in years and sex. The prospective study material was composed of cDNA or gDNA derived from T cells, B-cell-depleted T cells, or PBMCs. The samples were drawn from the first 160 participants of the ongoing ImmuneRACE study and from 1,254 subjects provided by 6 global collaborators. Deeply sampled blood TCRbeta repertoires from subjects exposed to, actively infected with, or recovered from COVID-19 were included in the dataset. Where available, HLA class I and class II types were obtained from metadata supplied by the sample provider rather than from assay-based typing.

TCRbeta CDR3 regions were amplified from genomic DNA using the immunoSEQ Assay, a bias-controlled multiplex PCR. As for the original processing: Nucleated cell counts per sample were estimated from amplification of reference gene primers within the assay. Sequence reads were collapsed and filtered to measure the absolute abundance of every unique TCRbeta CDR3 rearrangement. For each sample, productive Simpson clonality was calculated by taking the square root of Simpson's diversity index across productive rearrangements. As stored in TCRdb, this immuneACCESS dataset retains in-frame rearrangements with V and J assigned. A fraction of the clones does not appear; measured against another copy, unresolved V genes explain less than half of the discrepancy, and the remainder lacks a known reason. That table is the source of V, J and clone size, and D and trimming were worked out from the DNA. Present in this sample are tens of thousands of clones, roughly 85% of which were seen just once. The leading ten clones occupy about 38% of the sample.

Each collaborating institution followed its own protocols to collect whole blood in K2EDTA tubes. For TCRbeta analysis, collaborators shipped samples as frozen whole blood, isolated PBMCs, or DNA extracted from either of those sample types. Beyond this particular receptor, the publication reports: Clinical and demographic metadata were provided uncurated, with the amount varying by source and participant.

For this clone: Its antigen is unknown. No base quality values were provided; no much bigger clone lies one nucleotide off.

According to the germline V gene, CDR1 reads SGHTA and CDR2 reads FQGTGA. V sheds 5 bases and J sheds 2 bases, leaving 9 bases between their ends. From the cysteine up to the phenylalanine, the CDR3 has a length of 14 residues. Here the CDR3 DNA is all that survives: 42 bases in frame from base 1. This TCR derives from an elderly man with acute or convalescent COVID-19. The sample taken for sequencing was peripheral blood. Recombination linked TRBV7-3 to TRBJ2-2, and the D gene may be TRBD2, 6 bases matching. Here the CDR3 is given as CASSRDFNTGELFF. The DNA sequence is TGTGCCAGCAGCCGGGACTTCAACACCGGGGAGCTGTTTTTT.